The 17 T cell receptor beta chains listed next were all sequenced from one sample in a study of blood T cell repertoires in COVID-19. Assay used: immunoSEQ multiplex PCR; TCRdb lists only in-frame clones, some missing. The sample holds under 200,000 clones; about 85% are singletons and the top ten take roughly 5.4%. Specimen: peripheral blood. Every receptor here comes from a woman between 45 and 65 years old with COVID-19, enrolled during active disease.

The chain combines TRBV4-1 with TRBJ2-5; 10 bases are a match to TRBD1. The germline V gene encodes CDR1 MGHRA and CDR2 YSYEKL. The junction had 14 bases not matched to a gene; V was cut back by 2 bases and J by 5 bases. The CDR3 runs to 18 residues. The CDR3: CASSQLPGTGVFTETQYF. The CDR3 DNA sequence: TGCGCCAGCAGCCAACTTCCCGGGACAGGGGTTTTTACGGAGACCCAGTACTTC.

This clone has a single count. This chain connects TRBV5-1 to TRBJ2-1, with D perhaps matching TRBD1 (7 bases). V lost 4 bases and J lost 7, with 21 bases in between. Germline V CDR1 and CDR2: SGHRS, YFSETQ. The CDR3 loop spans 16 amino acids. CDR3 amino acids: CASSPLGRQGENEQFF. CDR3 nucleotide sequence: TGCGCCAGCAGCCCACTCGGGAGACAGGGAGAAAATGAGCAGTTCTTC.

This rearrangement joins TRBV19 to TRBJ2-3, with TRBD1 matching 7 bases. Germline V gene lookup returns CDR1 LNHDA and CDR2 SQIVND (reference sequence). The CDR3 loop spans 16 amino acids. Trimming at V came to 5 bases and at J to 2 bases, leaving 10 bases not matched to a gene. The CDR3 here is CASSLETGFFTDTQYF. CDR3 bases: TGTGCCAGTAGTCTTGAGACAGGGTTTTTCACAGATACGCAGTATTTT. Based on the CDR3 plus reference TRBV19 and TRBJ2-3, the full variable domain is DGGITQSPKYLFRKEGQNVTLSCEQNLNHDAMYWYRQDPGQGLRLIYYSQIVNDFQKGDIAEGYSVSREKKESFPLTVTSAQKNPTAFYLCASSLETGFFTDTQYFGPGTRLTVL.

Here the CDR3 reads CASSVGWSAEAFF. The CDR3 DNA is TGTGCCAGCAGCGTAGGCTGGTCGGCTGAAGCTTTCTTT. The chain joins TRBV9 to TRBJ1-1; D remains ambiguous. V was shortened by 0 bases and J by 6 bases, with 9 bases between the two germline ends. Germline-derived CDR1 and CDR2 are SGDLS and YYNGEE. The CDR3 spans 13 residues.

This chain joins TRBV9 and TRBJ2-5; D perhaps matches TRBD1 (5 bases). Germline assignment: CDR1 SGDLS and CDR2 YYNGEE. The CDR3 covers 14 residues. Trimming stripped 0 bases from V and 2 bases from J, with 8 bases between. As DNA, the CDR3 is TGTGCCAGCAGCGTAGAGGGGCTTCAAGAGACCCAGTACTTC. Its translation: CASSVEGLQETQYF.

This clone has a count of ten or more. The genes are TRBV6-6 and TRBJ2-3, with 11 bases that match TRBD2. CDR3 length: 16 residues. The V gene end was trimmed by 6 bases and the J gene end by 6 bases; junction bases not matched to a gene: 11. The germline CDR1 and CDR2 sequences are MNHNY and SVGAGI (reference sequence). The chain's CDR3 is CASSPPGTSGADTQYF. Written as DNA, the CDR3 is TGTGCCAGCAGCCCACCCGGGACTAGCGGCGCGGATACGCAGTATTTT.

The chain joins TRBV6-5 to TRBJ2-2; tentative D call: TRBD1 (6 bases). Trimming took off 6 bases at V and 3 bases at J, with 11 bases between the two ends. CDR3 size: 14 residues. Germline V gene sequence: CDR1 MNHEY, CDR2 SVGAGI. Written as DNA, the CDR3 is TGTGCCAGCAGGTGGGACATAGACACCGGGGAGCTGTTTTTT. Its protein is CASRWDIDTGELFF.

The chain carries TRBV28 and TRBJ2-2, with 9 bases lining up with TRBD1. Germline CDR1 reads MDHEN; CDR2 reads SYDVKM. V lost 3 bases, J lost 4 bases, and 3 bases stayed unmatched. The CDR3 is 15 amino acids. The CDR3 nucleotides are TGTGCCAGCAGTTTGGCGGACAGGGGCACCGGGGAGCTGTTTTTT. Its translation: CASSLADRGTGELFF.

The chain recombines TRBV4-2 with TRBJ2-1; 10 nucleotides match TRBD1. This CDR3 has 18 residues. Per germline, CDR1 LGHNA and CDR2 YNFKEQ. With V trimmed by 1 base and J by 1 base, 7 bases remained unmatched. In nucleotides, the CDR3 is TGTGCCAGCAGCCAAGCGACAGGGGGCACGGGTTCCTACAATGAGCAGTTCTTC. Encoded protein: CASSQATGGTGSYNEQFF.

The V gene is TRBV7-3, the J gene TRBJ2-1; no reliable D call. Germline values: CDR1 SGHTA, CDR2 FQGTGA. This CDR3 spans 15 amino acids. Trimming left V 1 base short and J 3 bases short, with 10 bases between. CDR3 residues: CASSLNPGDYNEQFF. The DNA of the CDR3 is TGTGCCAGCAGCTTAAATCCAGGCGACTACAATGAGCAGTTCTTC.

This clone appeared a single time. The rearrangement uses TRBV18 and TRBJ2-5; 15 nucleotides line up with TRBD2. V shed 4 bases and J 5 bases; nucleotides not matched to a gene: 5. The CDR3 totals 16 residues. Germline CDR1 reads KGHSH; CDR2 reads LQKENI. DNA for the CDR3: TGTGCCAGCTCACGGACTAGCGGGGGGGCCAGGGAGACCCAGTACTTC. Translated: CASSRTSGGARETQYF.

The chain uses TRBV18 and TRBJ2-7; 9 positions agree with TRBD1. The CDR3 totals 16 residues. V was clipped by 3 bases and J by 3 bases; unmatched bases: 9. Germline CDR1 KGHSH, CDR2 LQKENI. The chain's CDR3 is CASSPPGQGVIYEQYF. The CDR3 region has the DNA TGTGCCAGCTCACCCCCGGGACAGGGTGTTATCTACGAGCAGTACTTC.

The chain links TRBV6-5 to TRBJ2-1; 8 bases match TRBD2. V lost 10 bases and J lost 4; bases outside the gene matches: 12. The CDR3 consists of 15 residues. Looked up from germline, CDR1 is MNHEY and CDR2 is SVGAGI. This CDR3 is CATRGSGERYNEQFF. The CDR3 nucleotides are TGTGCCACCCGGGGTAGCGGGGAAAGATACAATGAGCAGTTCTTC.

Only a few counts were recorded for this clone. The same CDR3 arises from other DNA sequences in this sample as well. The chain uses TRBV19 and TRBJ1-2, with 7 bases that match TRBD1. Germline V gene sequence: CDR1 LNHDA, CDR2 SQIVND (reference sequence). The trim removed 4 bases at V and 2 bases at J, leaving 1 base unmatched. This CDR3 region has 13 residues. In DNA form, the CDR3 reads TGTGCCAGTAGTACGGGACAGAACTATGGCTACACCTTC. Translated: CASSTGQNYGYTF. The complete variable domain, with remaining parts taken from reference TRBV19 and TRBJ1-2, reads DGGITQSPKYLFRKEGQNVTLSCEQNLNHDAMYWYRQDPGQGLRLIYYSQIVNDFQKGDIAEGYSVSREKKESFPLTVTSAQKNPTAFYLCASSTGQNYGYTFGSGTRLTVV.

This clone was detected only once. The gene calls are TRBV3-1 (or the pseudogene TRBV3-2) and TRBJ2-7; 7 bases agree with TRBD1. The junction had 5 bases not matched to a gene; V was cut back by 4 bases and J by 5 bases. Germline CDR1 and CDR2: LGHDT and YNNKEL (reference sequence). CDR3 length equals 13 residues. The CDR3 region has the DNA TGTGCCAGCAGCCCAGGGGGTTTGCACGAGCAGTACTTC. Protein sequence: CASSPGGLHEQYF.

This clone ranks as medium-sized. The gene calls are TRBV12-3 or TRBV12-4 and TRBJ1-2, with 10 positions matching TRBD1. The CDR3 contains 13 residues. Unmatched junction bases numbered 6, after V lost 8 bases and J lost 6 bases. The CDR3 coding sequence is TGTGCCAGCCACACGGGACAGGGGCATGGCTACACCTTC. It specifies CASHTGQGHGYTF.

In the case of this clone: Different DNA sequences within this sample yield the same CDR3. V and J are TRBV4-1 and TRBJ2-5, with TRBD2 matching over 14 bases. With 3 bases clipped from V and 4 bases from J, the junction kept 1 base outside the gene matches. Germline values: CDR1 MGHRA, CDR2 YSYEKL. The CDR3 has 15 residues. The DNA for the CDR3 is TGCGCCAGCAGCCACGGGACTAGCGGGGGAGAGACCCAGTACTTC. Amino acid sequence: CASSHGTSGGETQYF.